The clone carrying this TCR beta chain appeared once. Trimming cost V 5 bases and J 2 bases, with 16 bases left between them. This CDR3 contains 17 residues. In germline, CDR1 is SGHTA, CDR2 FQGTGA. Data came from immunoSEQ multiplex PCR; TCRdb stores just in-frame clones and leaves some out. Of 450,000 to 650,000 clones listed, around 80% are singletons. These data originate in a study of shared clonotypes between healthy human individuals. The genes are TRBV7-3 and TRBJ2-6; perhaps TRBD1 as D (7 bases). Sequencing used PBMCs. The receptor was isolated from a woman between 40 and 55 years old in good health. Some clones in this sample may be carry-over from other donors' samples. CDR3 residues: CASSPQGGQTGANVLTF. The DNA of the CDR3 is TGTGCCAGCAGCCCCCAGGGGGGACAAACTGGGGCCAACGTCCTGACTTTC.